Each of the 10 T cell receptor beta chains below was sequenced from the same sample in a study of shared clonotypes between healthy human individuals. Using immunoSEQ multiplex PCR, the repertoire was profiled, and TCRdb retains in-frame clones only, with some absent. Here the sample spans about 2 million clones, roughly 95% being singletons. Sample: naive CD4+ T cells sorted from blood. The subset was: CD45RA+ positively selected. The receptors stem from a man aged 18 to 30 in good health.

This clone was detected once. This chain uses TRBV10-2 with TRBJ1-6, with TRBD1 matching over 7 bases. The J segment lost 1 base and the V segment lost 6 bases, leaving 3 bases of the junction unmatched. The CDR3 length is 15 residues. The germline V gene encodes CDR1 WSHSY and CDR2 SAAADI. The CDR3 sequence: CASRQGGSYNSPLHF. CDR3 bases: TGCGCCAGCAGGCAGGGGGGGTCCTATAATTCACCCCTCCACTTT.

The chain recombines TRBV12-1 with TRBJ2-5; no DNA check was done on the table's D call, TRBD2. TRBV12-1 is listed as a pseudogene. The CDR3 covers 12 residues. For the CDR3, the DNA is TGTGCCAGCAGGACTGTTCGAGAGACCCAGTACTTC. Its translation: CASRTVRETQYF.

The chain combines TRBV6-1 with TRBJ2-7, with D possibly matching TRBD2 (5 bases). Germline values: CDR1 MNHNS, CDR2 SASEGT. This CDR3 has 15 residues. The germline V and J ends were trimmed by 6 bases and 3 bases, with 18 bases remaining between them. The CDR3 loop is CASRVAPTTLYEQYF. DNA for the CDR3: TGTGCCAGCAGGGTGGCTCCGACTACCCTCTACGAGCAGTACTTC.

V is TRBV9 and J is TRBJ2-1; 7 nucleotides agree with TRBD2. Germline values: CDR1 SGDLS, CDR2 YYNGEE. Trimming removed 4 bases from V and 4 bases from J; junction bases left unmatched: 8. This CDR3 is built from 15 residues. The CDR3 nucleotides read TGTGCCAGCAGCACATTAGCGGGCGTGTACAATGAGCAGTTCTTC. Amino acids: CASSTLAGVYNEQFF.

In its sample, this clone was seen a few times. V gene TRBV5-1 combines with J gene TRBJ2-3; TRBD2 matches at 12 bases. CDR1 is SGHRS and CDR2 is YFSETQ in the germline V gene. Trimming cost V 0 bases and J 9 bases; bases outside gene matches: 8. The CDR3 runs 16 residues. The CDR3 DNA follows: TGCGCCAGCAGCTTGGTCCTAGCGGGAGGGCCAGGGACGCAGTATTTT. Translation: CASSLVLAGGPGTQYF.

V and J are TRBV6-1 and TRBJ2-5, with D unclear. Germline-derived CDR1 and CDR2 are MNHNS and SASEGT. With 8 bases removed from V and 7 bases from J, the gap between germline ends came to 8 bases. CDR3 length: 10 amino acids. The CDR3 DNA sequence: TGTGCCAGCGCAGCGAGGACCCAGTACTTC. Its translation is CASAARTQYF.

The table lists this clone with a few counts. Other DNA sequences of this sample code for an identical CDR3. The V call is TRBV18, the J call TRBJ1-1; D is unclear. CDR3 length: 12 residues. CDR1 is KGHSH, CDR2 LQKENI, per germline. V lost 2 bases, J lost 1 base, and 2 bases lay in between. CDR3 coding DNA: TGTGCCAGCTCACCAAGGAACACTGAAGCTTTCTTT. It encodes CASSPRNTEAFF.

The chain is built from TRBV25-1 and TRBJ1-2; 11 bases are a match to TRBD1. CDR3 length: 13 residues. V lost 6 bases, J lost 7 bases, and 4 bases stayed unmatched. The germline V gene encodes CDR1 MGHDK and CDR2 SYGVNS. The CDR3 protein is CASSAGTGGGYTF. The CDR3 DNA follows: TGTGCCAGCAGCGCCGGGACAGGGGGTGGCTACACCTTC.

This chain uses TRBV28 with TRBJ1-4; D unclear. Germline values: CDR1 MDHEN, CDR2 SYDVKM. Trimming removed 3 bases at V and 12 bases at J, with 17 bases between. The length of the CDR3 is 14 residues. The CDR3 DNA sequence: TGTGCCAGCAGTTTGCCCCCGGTTTCGAGTCAACTGTTTTTT. Its protein is CASSLPPVSSQLFF.

The J gene is TRBJ1-1, the V gene TRBV5-1; D possibly corresponds to TRBD1 (6 bases). The germline gives CDR1 SGHRS, CDR2 YFSETQ. CDR3 length equals 14 residues. V was pared by 0 bases and J by 4 bases, with 10 bases between. Here the CDR3 DNA reads TGCGCCAGCAGCTTGGAGGGGGTTCGCACTGAAGCTTTCTTT. Its protein is CASSLEGVRTEAFF.